This T cell receptor beta chain appears in the sequencing data of a study of blood T cell repertoires in COVID-19. Study summary: Sites in the United States, Italy and Spain provided acute and convalescent COVID-19 samples.

Seattle-derived patients entered the study during active infection and were followed longitudinally. V gave up 3 bases and J gave up 6 bases; unmatched junction bases: 5. The CDR3 has 16 residues. Looked up from germline, CDR1 is SGDLS and CDR2 is YYNGEE. Profiling relied on immunoSEQ multiplex PCR, and the TCRdb table lists in-frame clones only, not all of them. The table lists around 260,000 clones, just over 90% of them singletons. The TCR comes from a woman aged 25 to 45 with COVID-19, enrolled during active disease. The V call is TRBV9, the J call TRBJ2-1, with 14 positions matching TRBD2. Sequencing was carried out using peripheral blood. CDR3 sequence reads: CASSEGLAGVRNEQFF. DNA of the CDR3: TGTGCCAGCAGCGAGGGACTAGCGGGAGTCCGCAATGAGCAGTTCTTC.